This T cell receptor (beta chain) is from a study of shared clonotypes between healthy human individuals. Study background: The donor group consisted of a couple of women and three men, aged 18 to 49.

The CDR3 runs to 14 residues. V lost 0 bases, J lost 4 bases, and 2 bases stayed unmatched. Germline values: CDR1 SGDLS, CDR2 YYNGEE. Donors comprised healthy HIV-negative adults lacking recent acute infections or vaccinations. All the donors were Caucasian adults who lived in Nashville, Tennessee. Unsorted PBMC DNA was run through sequencing on ten immunoSEQ deep assay plates. Produced via immunoSEQ multiplex PCR; TCRdb's table is partial and in-frame only. The profile shows hundreds of thousands of clones, around 77% of them singletons. Specimen: PBMCs. The chain combines TRBV9 with TRBJ2-3, with 7 bases aligning to TRBD1. The sequence was obtained from a woman aged 35 to 49 in good health. Some clones in this sample may be carry-over from other donors' samples. CDR3 region: CASSVVGGPDTQYF. In DNA form, the CDR3 reads TGTGCCAGCAGCGTAGTAGGGGGCCCAGATACGCAGTATTTT.